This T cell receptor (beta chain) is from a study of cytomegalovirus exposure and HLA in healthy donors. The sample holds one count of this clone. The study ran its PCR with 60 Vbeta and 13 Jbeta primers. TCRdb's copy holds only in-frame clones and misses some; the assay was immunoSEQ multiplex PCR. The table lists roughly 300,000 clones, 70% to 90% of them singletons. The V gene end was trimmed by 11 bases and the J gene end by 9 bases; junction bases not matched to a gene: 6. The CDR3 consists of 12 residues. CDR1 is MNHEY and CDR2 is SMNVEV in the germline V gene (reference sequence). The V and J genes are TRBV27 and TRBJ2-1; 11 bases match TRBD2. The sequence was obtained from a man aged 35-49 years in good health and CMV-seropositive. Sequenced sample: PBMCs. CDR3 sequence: CAGGTSGGEQFF. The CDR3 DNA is TGTGCCGGGGGGACTAGCGGTGGTGAGCAGTTCTTC.